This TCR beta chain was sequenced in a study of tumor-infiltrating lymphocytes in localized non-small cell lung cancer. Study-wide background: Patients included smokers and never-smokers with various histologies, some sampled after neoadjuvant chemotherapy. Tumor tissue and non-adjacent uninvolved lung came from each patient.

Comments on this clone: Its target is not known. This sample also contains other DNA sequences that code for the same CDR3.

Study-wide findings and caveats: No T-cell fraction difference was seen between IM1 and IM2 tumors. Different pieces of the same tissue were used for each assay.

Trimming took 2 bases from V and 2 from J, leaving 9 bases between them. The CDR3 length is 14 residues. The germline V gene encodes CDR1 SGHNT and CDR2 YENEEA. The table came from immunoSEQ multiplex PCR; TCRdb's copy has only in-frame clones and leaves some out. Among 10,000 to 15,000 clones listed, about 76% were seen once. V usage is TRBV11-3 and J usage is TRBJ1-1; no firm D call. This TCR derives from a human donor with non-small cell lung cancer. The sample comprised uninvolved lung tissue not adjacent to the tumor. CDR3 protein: CASSLSGVNTEAFF. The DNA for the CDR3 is TGTGCCAGCAGCTTAAGTGGAGTAAACACTGAAGCTTTCTTT.